These 2 T cell receptor beta chains share one sample of origin, sequenced in a study of cytomegalovirus exposure and HLA in healthy donors. Here immunoSEQ multiplex PCR was the method, and the copy in TCRdb shows in-frame clones only, minus some. The sample carries more than 95,000 clones, roughly 93% recorded once. The specimen was PBMCs. The receptors come from a woman younger than 30 in good health and CMV-seronegative.

V usage is TRBV27 and J usage is TRBJ2-7, with D unclear. CDR1 and CDR2 from the germline V gene are MNHEY and SMNVEV (reference sequence). The CDR3 consists of 13 residues. The V end lost 3 bases, the J end lost 6 bases, and 12 bases lay between the germline ends. The CDR3 DNA follows: TGTGCCAGCAGTTTGTTTAGTTATACCGAGCAGTACTTC. This sequence encodes CASSLFSYTEQYF.

This rearrangement joins TRBV9 to TRBJ1-2; D uncertain. Deletions cut 4 bases from V and 1 base from J, with 8 bases between. Germline values: CDR1 SGDLS, CDR2 YYNGEE. This CDR3 is built from 13 residues. The CDR3: CASSPNGNYGYTF. The CDR3 DNA sequence: TGTGCCAGCAGCCCCAACGGTAACTATGGCTACACCTTC. Filled out from reference TRBV9 and TRBJ1-2, the complete variable domain reads DSGVTQTPKHLITATGQRVTLRCSPRSGDLSVYWYQQSLDQGLQFLIQYYNGEERAKGNILERFSAQQFPDLHSELNLSSLELGDSALYFCASSPNGNYGYTFGSGTRLTVV.